What follows is one T cell receptor (beta chain) and its context. Its target is not known. These data come from a study of cytomegalovirus exposure and HLA in healthy donors. General study results and limits: In a later analysis, several top co-occurrence clusters appeared linked to parvovirus B19, influenza, CMV and Epstein-Barr virus. Listed as cytomegalovirus-associated were 150 to 200 TCR beta chains.

The PCR was carried out with 60 Vbeta primers and 13 Jbeta primers. Only in-frame clones appear in the TCRdb table, and some are missing; sequencing was by immunoSEQ multiplex PCR. This sample yields 150,000 to 200,000 clones, of which about 88% are seen a single time; roughly 2.2% belongs to the top ten. CDR1 and CDR2 (germline): LNHDA, SQIVND (reference sequence). The J segment lost 6 bases and the V segment lost 7 bases, leaving 4 bases of the junction unmatched. The CDR3 loop spans 13 amino acids. Sequencing was done on a sample of PBMCs. This clonotype originated in a man aged 18 to 30 in good health and CMV-seropositive. V is TRBV19 and J is TRBJ2-1, with 9 nucleotides matching TRBD2. The CDR3 nucleotides are TGTGCCAGTATGGGACTAGCTTCCAATGAGCAGTTCTTC. Protein sequence: CASMGLASNEQFF.